This passage covers 20 T cell receptor beta chains from one sample sequenced in a study of blood T cell repertoires in COVID-19. Using immunoSEQ multiplex PCR, the repertoire was profiled, and TCRdb retains in-frame clones only, with some absent. The sample has around 70,000 clones, more than 60% seen once. The sequencing sample was made of peripheral blood. The receptors derive from a woman between 50 and 59 years old with acute or convalescent COVID-19.

Here the CDR3 reads CASRVTGEGNSPLHF. The DNA for the CDR3 is TGTGCCAGCAGAGTGACAGGGGAGGGTAATTCACCCCTCCACTTT. The rearrangement links TRBV6-6 to TRBJ1-6; 8 bases are a match to TRBD1. Trimming at V came to 6 bases and at J to 6 bases, leaving 7 bases not matched to a gene. There are 15 residues in the CDR3. Germline V CDR1 and CDR2: MNHNY, SVGAGI (reference sequence).

V gene TRBV5-8 combines with J gene TRBJ2-1; 7 bases match TRBD2. From germline, CDR1 is SGHTS and CDR2 YDEGEE. This CDR3 is 17 amino acids long. The junction had 14 bases not matched to a gene; V was cut back by 3 bases and J by 5 bases. In nucleotides, the CDR3 is TGTGCCAGCAGCTCGAGATCTAGCGGAAATTCTCACAATGAGCAGTTCTTC. Translating it yields CASSSRSSGNSHNEQFF.

The V gene is TRBV10-3, the J gene TRBJ2-2; TRBD2 aligns across 7 bases. The V gene end was trimmed by 7 bases and the J gene end by 1 base; junction bases not matched to a gene: 3. This CDR3 has 14 residues. Germline V gives CDR1 ENHRY, CDR2 SYGVKD. The CDR3 here is CAITERENTGELFF. In DNA form, the CDR3 reads TGTGCCATCACAGAGCGGGAGAACACCGGGGAGCTGTTTTTT.

The V and J genes are TRBV28 and TRBJ2-7; no definite D call. V dropped 5 bases and J dropped 3 bases, with 11 bases sitting between them. The CDR3 totals 13 residues. Germline values: CDR1 MDHEN, CDR2 SYDVKM. This CDR3 is CASSPVALYEQYF. CDR3 DNA sequence: TGTGCCAGCAGTCCCGTAGCACTCTACGAGCAGTACTTC.

Only one count was recorded for this clone. This sequence joins TRBV5-1 and TRBJ2-1; the match to TRBD2 covers 13 bases. The CDR3 is made up of 16 amino acids. Looked up from germline, CDR1 is SGHRS and CDR2 is YFSETQ. V lost 0 bases to trimming and J lost 7 bases; unmatched junction nucleotides: 4. The CDR3 region is CASSLETSGGWNEQFF. CDR3 coding DNA: TGCGCCAGCAGCTTGGAGACTAGCGGGGGGTGGAATGAGCAGTTCTTC.

This clone was recorded a few times. V usage is TRBV5-5 and J usage is TRBJ1-5, with TRBD1 matching over 9 bases. Per germline, CDR1 SGHKS and CDR2 YYEKEE (reference sequence). J gave up 2 bases and V 4 bases, and 13 bases lay outside the gene matches. This CDR3 is built from 18 residues. The DNA for the CDR3 is TGTGCCAGCAGCCGGAAACAGGGGGCGAGTGACGGCAATCAGCCCCAGCATTTT. Amino acid sequence: CASSRKQGASDGNQPQHF.

V gene TRBV3-1 (or the pseudogene TRBV3-2) combines with J gene TRBJ1-4, with D hard to call. This CDR3 has 17 residues. Germline values: CDR1 LGHDT, CDR2 YNNKEL (reference sequence). The ends were cut back, 1 base at V and 5 bases at J, with 17 bases in the middle. The CDR3 DNA is TGTGCCAGCAGCCAAGGAAACCCGGGGTATAAAAATGAAAAACTGTTTTTT. Its translation: CASSQGNPGYKNEKLFF.

The chain recombines TRBV5-1 with TRBJ1-1; 10 bases fit TRBD1. The germline gives CDR1 SGHRS, CDR2 YFSETQ. Losses at the gene ends were 4 bases for V and 3 bases for J; bases not matched to a gene: 6. The length of the CDR3 is 15 residues. CDR3 loop: CASSLLGQGDTEAFF. The CDR3 DNA reads as TGCGCCAGCAGCCTATTAGGACAGGGGGACACTGAAGCTTTCTTT.

The gene calls are TRBV7-2 and TRBJ1-4; possible D gene TRBD1, 6 bases. Germline values: CDR1 SGHTA, CDR2 FQGNSA. The CDR3 length is 15 residues. Deletions cut 5 bases from V and 0 bases from J, with 10 bases between. The CDR3 is CASSRGTATNEKLFF. DNA of the CDR3: TGTGCCAGCAGCAGGGGGACGGCAACTAATGAAAAACTGTTTTTT.

The chain carries TRBV28 and TRBJ2-7; the match to TRBD1 covers 7 bases. V was clipped by 6 bases and J by 2 bases; unmatched bases: 1. The CDR3 is made up of 12 amino acids. CDR1 MDHEN and CDR2 SYDVKM come from the germline V gene. Here the CDR3 reads CASRTGPYEQYF. CDR3 coding DNA: TGTGCCAGCAGGACAGGGCCCTACGAGCAGTACTTC. The complete variable domain, with remaining parts taken from reference TRBV28 and TRBJ2-7, reads DVKVTQSSRYLVKRTGEKVFLECVQDMDHENMFWYRQDPGLGLRLIYFSYDVKMKEKGDIPEGYSVSREKKERFSLILESASTNQTSMYLCASRTGPYEQYFGPGTRLTVT.

This chain connects TRBV4-1 to TRBJ2-5; tentatively, D is TRBD1 (5 bases). CDR3 size: 13 residues. V shed 2 bases and J shed 2 bases, with 6 bases lying between them. Germline assignment: CDR1 MGHRA and CDR2 YSYEKL. The CDR3 reads CASSQQGQETQYF. CDR3 DNA sequence: TGCGCCAGCAGCCAACAGGGTCAAGAGACCCAGTACTTC.

This rearrangement joins TRBV5-5 to TRBJ2-7, with 7 positions matching TRBD1. The germline V gene encodes CDR1 SGHKS and CDR2 YYEKEE (reference sequence). The CDR3 runs to 15 residues. J lost 2 bases, V lost 4 bases, and 9 bases had no gene match. Here the CDR3 DNA reads TGTGCCAGCAGCCCCACGGGGACAGCGACCTACGAGCAGTACTTC. Amino acids: CASSPTGTATYEQYF.

This clone was recorded a few times. The V gene is TRBV5-1, the J gene TRBJ1-5; TRBD1 matches at 8 bases. This CDR3 contains 13 residues. CDR1 and CDR2 (germline): SGHRS, YFSETQ. V gave up 4 bases and J gave up 5 bases; unmatched junction bases: 2. The CDR3, as DNA: TGCGCCAGCAGCGTGGACAGGGATCAGCCCCAGCATTTT. It translates to CASSVDRDQPQHF.

The chain couples TRBV5-1 to TRBJ1-3; a weak D match, TRBD1 (6 bases). V lost 2 bases to trimming and J lost 4 bases, with 10 bases between them. The CDR3 has 14 residues. Germline CDR1 is SGHRS and CDR2 is YFSETQ. The CDR3 sequence: CASSLQGLGNTIYF. For the CDR3, the DNA is TGCGCCAGCAGCTTACAGGGCCTGGGAAACACCATATATTTT.

The rearrangement links TRBV3-1 (or the pseudogene TRBV3-2) to TRBJ1-1, with D possibly matching TRBD1 (5 bases). Trimming pared 5 bases from V and 2 bases from J, leaving 12 bases between. This CDR3 has 14 residues. Germline CDR1 reads LGHDT; CDR2 reads YNNKEL (reference sequence). For the CDR3, the DNA is TGTGCCAGCAGCTGGCGGGGGGTTAACACTGAAGCTTTCTTT. This encodes CASSWRGVNTEAFF.

This clone was found a few times. This chain joins TRBV30 and TRBJ1-3; 10 bases are a match to TRBD1. The V gene end was trimmed by 0 bases and the J gene end by 3 bases; junction bases not matched to a gene: 5. Germline-derived CDR1 and CDR2 are GTSNPN and SVGIG (reference sequence). CDR3 length: 16 residues. The CDR3 loop reads CAWSVQGTGVGNTIYF. CDR3 DNA sequence: TGTGCCTGGAGTGTACAAGGGACAGGGGTTGGAAACACCATATATTTT.

This chain uses TRBV13 with TRBJ2-7, with 10 positions matching TRBD1. The V and J ends lost 5 bases and 1 base, in that order; junction bases with no gene match: 5. The CDR3 is 15 residues long. Germline CDR1 and CDR2: PRHDT and FYEKMQ (reference sequence). The CDR3 DNA follows: TGTGCCAGCAGCGAAGGGACAGGGGCGTCCTACGAGCAGTACTTC. It encodes CASSEGTGASYEQYF.

This chain connects TRBV6-5 to TRBJ2-1, with D unresolved. Germline V gene sequence: CDR1 MNHEY, CDR2 SVGAGI. The CDR3 runs to 13 residues. Trimming stripped 1 base from V and 9 bases from J, with 10 bases between. The DNA of the CDR3 is TGTGCCAGCAGTTACTTCAGGAACAGTGAGCAGTTCTTC. As protein: CASSYFRNSEQFF.

This clone was counted only a few times. The V and J genes are TRBV4-3 and TRBJ2-1; D may be TRBD2 (5 bases). The CDR3 runs to 13 residues. In germline, CDR1 is LGHNA, CDR2 YSLEER. Trimming took off 0 bases at V and 6 bases at J, with 6 bases between the two ends. The CDR3 loop reads CASSQEEGNEQFF. The DNA for the CDR3 is TGCGCCAGCAGCCAAGAAGAGGGCAATGAGCAGTTCTTC.

This clone was observed once. The gene calls are TRBV4-1 and TRBJ1-2; 7 bases fit TRBD1. The V segment lost 5 bases and the J segment 0 bases; nucleotides outside the gene matches: 6. The CDR3 contains 15 residues. Germline V gives CDR1 MGHRA, CDR2 YSYEKL. In nucleotides, the CDR3 is TGCGCCAGCAGCGACCGGACAGGAGCTAACTATGGCTACACCTTC. Amino acids: CASSDRTGANYGYTF.